This TCR beta chain was documented in a study of T cell responses to AZD1222 COVID-19 vaccine. Trimming took 5 bases from V and 6 from J; bases not matched to a gene: 4. The CDR3 is 13 residues long. This clone appeared a single time. Some clones are missing from TCRdb's copy, which holds only in-frame ones; the method was immunoSEQ multiplex PCR. The top ten hold more than 2% of the sample, which has about 110,000 clones, about nine tenths seen once. V gene TRBV12-3 or TRBV12-4 combines with J gene TRBJ2-4; 7 nucleotides align to TRBD1. The clonotype comes from an adult who received the AZD1222 COVID-19 vaccine. The source was peripheral blood, collected 28 days after the second AZD1222 dose. CDR3: CASSSRDRNIQYF. The CDR3 DNA follows: TGTGCCAGCAGTAGTAGGGACAGAAACATTCAGTACTTC.